This T cell receptor (beta chain) originates from a study of OX40 agonist ivuxolimab in advanced cancers. Study-level information: Ivuxolimab was delivered to patients intravenously every 2 weeks at doses spanning 0.01 to 10 mg/kg.

This CDR3 spans 15 amino acids. The germline V gene encodes CDR1 SGHRS and CDR2 YFSETQ. V lost 2 bases and J lost 4; bases outside the gene matches: 4. General study findings and limits: CD4+ and CD8+ blood T cells expanded clonally by week 6 at 0.1 to 3.0 mg/kg. No determination was made of the antigen specificity of the expanded peripheral T cells.

Worth noting for this clone: Its target is not known.

Data came from immunoSEQ multiplex PCR; TCRdb stores just in-frame clones and leaves some out. The sample shows some 15,000 clones, roughly 92% of them seen only once. Material: CD4+ or CD8+ T cells sorted from blood, obtained in a trial of the OX40 agonist ivuxolimab. The receptor comes from an adult with an advanced solid tumor such as melanoma, head and neck, liver or kidney cancer. This chain links TRBV5-1 with TRBJ2-2, with 8 bases identical to TRBD1. CDR3: CASSLGQGGTGELFF. CDR3 DNA: TGCGCCAGCAGCTTAGGACAGGGTGGCACCGGGGAGCTGTTTTTT.